The clone carrying this T cell receptor (beta chain) was seen only a few times. The V end was cut by 4 bases, the J end by 4 bases, with 23 bases between. In germline, CDR1 is SNHLY, CDR2 FYNNEI. The CDR3 contains 17 residues. This sample is part of a study of T cells in Graves' hyperthyroidism and ophthalmopathy. TCR beta CDR3 sequences were amplified from RNA transcripts. With the HTBI primer set, the TCR CDR3 went through a first round of RT-PCR. One entry per CDR3 protein results from TCRdb running MiXCR on the multiplex PCR reads. Among a few hundred thousand distinct CDR3 sequences listed, about 16% were seen once.

The sequence derives from a woman aged 25 to 39 with Graves' ophthalmopathy. Sequences were obtained from blood. The chain employs TRBV2 and TRBJ2-7, with D hard to call. This CDR3 is CASSVTDLYLGTYEQYF. The CDR3 region has the DNA TGTGCCAGCAGTGTCACTGACTTATACTTGGGTACATACGAGCAGTACTTC.